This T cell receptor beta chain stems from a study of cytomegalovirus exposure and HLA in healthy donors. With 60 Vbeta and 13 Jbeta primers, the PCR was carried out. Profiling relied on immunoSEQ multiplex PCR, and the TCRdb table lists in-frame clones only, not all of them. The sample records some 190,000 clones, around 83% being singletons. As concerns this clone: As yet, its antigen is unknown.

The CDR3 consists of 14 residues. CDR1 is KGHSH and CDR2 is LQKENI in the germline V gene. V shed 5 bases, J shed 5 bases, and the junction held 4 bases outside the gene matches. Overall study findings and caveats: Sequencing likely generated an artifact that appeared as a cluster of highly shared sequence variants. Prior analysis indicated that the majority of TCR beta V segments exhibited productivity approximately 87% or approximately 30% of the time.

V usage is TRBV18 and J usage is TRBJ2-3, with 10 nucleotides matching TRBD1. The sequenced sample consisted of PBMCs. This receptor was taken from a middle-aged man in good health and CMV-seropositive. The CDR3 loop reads CASSAGTGEDTQYF. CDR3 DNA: TGTGCCAGCTCAGCGGGGACAGGGGAAGATACGCAGTATTTT.